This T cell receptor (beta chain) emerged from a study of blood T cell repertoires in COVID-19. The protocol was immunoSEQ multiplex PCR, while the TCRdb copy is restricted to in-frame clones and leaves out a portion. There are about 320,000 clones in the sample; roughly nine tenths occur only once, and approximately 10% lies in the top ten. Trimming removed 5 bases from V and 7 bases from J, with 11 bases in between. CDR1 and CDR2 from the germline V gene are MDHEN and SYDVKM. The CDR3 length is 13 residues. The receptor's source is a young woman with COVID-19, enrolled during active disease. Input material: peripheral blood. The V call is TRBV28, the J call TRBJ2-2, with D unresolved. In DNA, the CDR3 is TGTGCCAGCAGTCTCCCGCCGCGCGGGGAGCTGTTTTTT. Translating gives CASSLPPRGELFF.